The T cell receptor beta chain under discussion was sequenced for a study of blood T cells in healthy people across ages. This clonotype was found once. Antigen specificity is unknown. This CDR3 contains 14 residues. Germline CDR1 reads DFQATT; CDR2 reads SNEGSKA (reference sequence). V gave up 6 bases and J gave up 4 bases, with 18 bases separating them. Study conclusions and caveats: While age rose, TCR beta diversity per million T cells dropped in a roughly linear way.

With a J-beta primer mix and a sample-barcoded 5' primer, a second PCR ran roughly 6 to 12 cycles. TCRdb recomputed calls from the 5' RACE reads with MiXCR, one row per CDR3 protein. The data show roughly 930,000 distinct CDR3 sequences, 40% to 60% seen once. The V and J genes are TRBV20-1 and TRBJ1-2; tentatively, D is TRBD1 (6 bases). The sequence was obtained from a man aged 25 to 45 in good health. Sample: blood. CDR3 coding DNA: TGCAGTGCCCAGGGGAGGAGTACCCTCTATGGCTACACCTTC. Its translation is CSAQGRSTLYGYTF.